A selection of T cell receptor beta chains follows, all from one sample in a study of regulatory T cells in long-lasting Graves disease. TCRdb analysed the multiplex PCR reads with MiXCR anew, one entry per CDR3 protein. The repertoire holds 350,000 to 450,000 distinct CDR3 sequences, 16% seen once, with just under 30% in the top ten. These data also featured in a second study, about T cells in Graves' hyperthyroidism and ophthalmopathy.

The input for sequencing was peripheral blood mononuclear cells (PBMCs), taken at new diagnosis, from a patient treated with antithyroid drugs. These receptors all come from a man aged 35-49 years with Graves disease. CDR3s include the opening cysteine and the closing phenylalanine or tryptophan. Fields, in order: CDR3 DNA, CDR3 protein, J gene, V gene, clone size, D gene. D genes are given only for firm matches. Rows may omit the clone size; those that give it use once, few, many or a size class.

TGTGCCAGCTCACCCAACGGCGGACAGGCTCAAAAACTGTTTTTT,CASSPNGGQAQKLFF,TRBJ1-4,TRBV18,few,TRBD1
TGTGCCAGCAGTGGACCGCCGGGACGGGCCAACACTGAAGCTTTCTTT,CASSGPPGRANTEAFF,TRBJ1-1,TRBV6-2/TRBV6-3,many,NA
TGCAGTGCTAGAGAGCCGAACACTGAAGCTTTCTTT,CSAREPNTEAFF,TRBJ1-1,TRBV20-1,NA,NA
TGTGCCAGCAGCTCCGGCGGACAGGGGGCTTTTGAAAAACTGTTTTTT,CASSSGGQGAFEKLFF,TRBJ1-4,TRBV7-8,few,TRBD1
TGTGCCAGCAGCCAAAGATTGCGGGGGGCCACGAACACCGGGGAGCTGTTTTTT,CASSQRLRGATNTGELFF,TRBJ2-2,TRBV3-1,once,TRBD2
TGCGCCAGCAGAAAGGGCAGCCAAGAGACCCAGTACTTC,CASRKGSQETQYF,TRBJ2-5,TRBV5-1,many,NA
TGTGCCAGCACCAACCCGACTCGCTCCTACGAGCAGTACTTC,CASTNPTRSYEQYF,TRBJ2-7,TRBV7-9,many,NA
TGTGCCAGCAGTTTACTAGGGGGAGGAGGCTACACCTTC,CASSLLGGGGYTF,TRBJ1-2,TRBV28,few,NA
TGTGCCAGCAGCGTAGGCCAGCGGGAGACCCAGTACTTC,CASSVGQRETQYF,TRBJ2-5,TRBV9,many,NA
TGTGCCAGCAGCTCTAGGACAGGGCCCTACGAGCAGTACTTC,CASSSRTGPYEQYF,TRBJ2-7,TRBV7-2,many,TRBD1
TGTGCCAGCAGTAGGGCAGGCCGAAATTCACCCCTCCACTTT,CASSRAGRNSPLHF,TRBJ1-6,TRBV25-1,few,NA
TGCGCCAGCAGCCGGGGGTCAGCTGGCACTGAAGCTTTCTTT,CASSRGSAGTEAFF,TRBJ1-1,TRBV5-1,NA,NA
TGCGCCAGCAGCCTGGGACAGGCTACAAGTGAGCCCCAGCATTTT,CASSLGQATSEPQHF,TRBJ1-5,TRBV5-1,NA,TRBD1
TGTGCCAGCAGCCAAGCGGGGTACGAGCAGTACTTC,CASSQAGYEQYF,TRBJ2-7,TRBV14,many,NA
TGTGCCAGCAGGTTTAGCGGGCCTTCCTACAATGAGCAGTTCTTC,CASRFSGPSYNEQFF,TRBJ2-1,TRBV28,many,TRBD2
TGTGCCACGTGGGACAGGGCTGGAGAGACCCAGTACTTC,CATWDRAGETQYF,TRBJ2-5,TRBV3-1,NA,TRBD1
TGCAGCGTCCGACCGGGACAGGGGACCTCCTACGAGCAGTACTTC,CSVRPGQGTSYEQYF,TRBJ2-7,TRBV20-1,NA,TRBD1